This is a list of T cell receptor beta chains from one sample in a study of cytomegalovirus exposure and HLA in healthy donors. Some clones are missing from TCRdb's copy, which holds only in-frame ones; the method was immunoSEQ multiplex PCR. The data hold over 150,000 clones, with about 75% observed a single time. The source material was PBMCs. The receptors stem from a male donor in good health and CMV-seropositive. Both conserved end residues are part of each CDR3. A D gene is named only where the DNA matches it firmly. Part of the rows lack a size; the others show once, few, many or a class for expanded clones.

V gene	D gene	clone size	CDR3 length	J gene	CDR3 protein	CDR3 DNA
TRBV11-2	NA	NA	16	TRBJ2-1	CASSLVVGSSYNEQFF	TGTGCCAGCAGCTTAGTCGTAGGGAGCTCCTACAATGAGCAGTTCTTC
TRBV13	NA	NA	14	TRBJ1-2	CASSLREGVYGYTF	TGTGCCAGCAGCCTAAGAGAGGGGGTCTATGGCTACACCTTC
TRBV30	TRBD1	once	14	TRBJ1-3	CAWVDRGLGNTIYF	TGTGCCTGGGTTGACAGGGGGCTTGGAAACACCATATATTTT
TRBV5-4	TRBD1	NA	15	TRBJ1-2	CASSLLRGQGESYTF	TGTGCCAGCAGCTTGTTAAGGGGACAGGGTGAAAGCTACACCTTC
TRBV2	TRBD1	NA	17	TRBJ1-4	CASSQIRTGGVGEKLFF	TGTGCCAGCAGCCAAATTAGGACAGGGGGCGTGGGTGAAAAACTGTTTTTT
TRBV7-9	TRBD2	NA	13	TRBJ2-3	CATGRRGAHTQYF	TGTGCCACCGGCCGGCGGGGGGCACATACGCAGTATTTT
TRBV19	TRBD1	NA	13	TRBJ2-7	CASSIQGAPEQYF	TGTGCCAGTAGTATACAGGGGGCACCCGAGCAGTACTTC
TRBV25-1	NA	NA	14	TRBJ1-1	CASSEAGSTTEAFF	TGTGCCAGCAGTGAAGCCGGGTCTACAACTGAAGCTTTCTTT
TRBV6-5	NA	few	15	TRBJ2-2	CASRRSPSNTGELFF	TGTGCCAGCAGGCGTAGCCCTTCGAACACCGGGGAGCTGTTTTTT
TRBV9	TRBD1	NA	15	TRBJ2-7	CASSSRTGRGYEQYF	TGTGCCAGCAGCTCCCGGACAGGGAGAGGGTACGAGCAGTACTTC
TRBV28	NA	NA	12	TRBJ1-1	CASSEPGGEAFF	TGTGCCAGCAGTGAACCCGGGGGTGAAGCTTTCTTT
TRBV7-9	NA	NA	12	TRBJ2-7	CASSFLRAAQYF	TGTGCCAGCAGCTTCCTCAGGGCAGCGCAGTACTTC
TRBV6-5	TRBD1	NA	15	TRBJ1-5	CASSLITGGPQPQHF	TGTGCCAGCAGCCTGATTACAGGGGGCCCTCAGCCCCAGCATTTT
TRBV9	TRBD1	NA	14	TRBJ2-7	CASSSGTGAYEQYF	TGTGCCAGCAGCTCGGGGACAGGGGCCTACGAGCAGTACTTC
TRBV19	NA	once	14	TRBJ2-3	CASSIGPRPDTQYF	TGTGCCAGTAGTATAGGACCCAGGCCAGATACGCAGTATTTT
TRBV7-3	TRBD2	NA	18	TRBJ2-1	CASSLGLGNGGTANEQFF	TGTGCCAGCAGCTTAGGGTTGGGCAACGGGGGGACGGCCAATGAGCAGTTCTTC
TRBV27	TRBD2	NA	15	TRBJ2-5	CASSHTSGVGETQYF	TGTGCCAGCAGTCACACTAGCGGGGTGGGAGAGACCCAGTACTTC
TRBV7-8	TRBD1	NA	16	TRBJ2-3	CASSRPRTGGIDTQYF	TGTGCCAGCAGCCGCCCCCGGACAGGGGGCATAGATACGCAGTATTTT
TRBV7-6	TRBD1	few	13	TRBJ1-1	CASSLRTGGDAFF	TGTGCCAGCAGCTTGAGGACAGGGGGGGATGCTTTCTTT
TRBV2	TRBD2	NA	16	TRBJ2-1	CASSGPRLAGVNEQFF	TGTGCCAGCAGCGGACCCCGACTAGCGGGGGTCAATGAGCAGTTCTTC
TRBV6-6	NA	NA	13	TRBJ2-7	CASRDPLAVEQYF	TGTGCCAGCAGAGATCCTTTAGCGGTCGAGCAGTACTTC
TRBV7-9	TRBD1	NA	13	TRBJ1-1	CASSVWTGGNGFF	TGTGCCAGCAGCGTCTGGACAGGGGGGAATGGTTTCTTT
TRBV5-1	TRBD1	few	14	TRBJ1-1	CASSFWAGGTEAFF	TGCGCCAGCAGCTTCTGGGCAGGGGGCACTGAAGCTTTCTTT
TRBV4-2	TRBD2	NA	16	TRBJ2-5	CASSQDGRGGLETQYF	TGTGCCAGCAGCCAAGACGGGCGGGGGGGCCTAGAGACCCAGTACTTC
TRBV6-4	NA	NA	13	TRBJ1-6	CASSESGSSPLHF	TGTGCCAGCAGTGAGTCGGGAAGTTCACCCCTCCACTTT
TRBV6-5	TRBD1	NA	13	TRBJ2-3	CASSYGTGGSQYF	TGTGCCAGCAGTTACGGGACAGGGGGGTCGCAGTATTTT
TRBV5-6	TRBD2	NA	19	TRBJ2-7	CASSPAGRGGLAGGYEQYF	TGTGCCAGCAGCCCGGCAGGGAGGGGGGGACTAGCGGGGGGCTACGAGCAGTACTTC
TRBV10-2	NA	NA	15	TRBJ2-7	CASSDPAGETYEQYF	TGCGCCAGCAGTGACCCGGCGGGTGAGACCTACGAGCAGTACTTC
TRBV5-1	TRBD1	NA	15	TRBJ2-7	CASSYPTGSGYEQYF	TGCGCCAGCAGCTACCCGACAGGGTCTGGCTACGAGCAGTACTTC
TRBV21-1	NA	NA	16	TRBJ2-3	CASSKEWRTSTDTQYF	TGTGCCAGCAGCAAAGAGTGGCGGACAAGCACAGATACGCAGTATTTT
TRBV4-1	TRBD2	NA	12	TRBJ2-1	CASSSTGTMQFF	TGCGCCAGCAGCTCCACCGGGACTATGCAGTTCTTC
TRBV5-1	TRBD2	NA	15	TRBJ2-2	CASSFGGGDTGELFF	TGCGCCAGCAGCTTCGGTGGGGGGGACACCGGGGAGCTGTTTTTT
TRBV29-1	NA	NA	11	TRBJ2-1	CSVSNWNEQFF	TGCAGCGTTTCCAACTGGAATGAGCAGTTCTTC
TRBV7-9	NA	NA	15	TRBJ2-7	CASSLDGSLTYEQYF	TGTGCCAGCAGCTTAGACGGGAGTTTGACGTACGAGCAGTACTTC
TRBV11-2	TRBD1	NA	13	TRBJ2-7	CASSTGTAYEQYF	TGTGCCAGCAGCACCGGGACAGCCTACGAGCAGTACTTC
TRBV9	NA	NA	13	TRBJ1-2	CASSQAGIYGYTF	TGTGCCAGCAGCCAAGCAGGGATCTATGGCTACACCTTC
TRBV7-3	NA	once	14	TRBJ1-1	CASSFSVMNTEAFF	TGTGCCAGCAGCTTTTCAGTCATGAACACTGAAGCTTTCTTT
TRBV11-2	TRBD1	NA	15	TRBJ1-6	CASSPGTGRNSPLHF	TGTGCCAGCAGCCCGGGGACAGGGCGTAATTCACCCCTCCACTTT
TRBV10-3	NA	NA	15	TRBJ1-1	CAISESTGVKAEAFF	TGTGCCATCAGTGAGTCGACGGGGGTCAAAGCTGAAGCTTTCTTT
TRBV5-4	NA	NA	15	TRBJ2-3	CASSWDPGGTDTQYF	TGTGCCAGCAGCTGGGATCCGGGGGGCACAGATACGCAGTATTTT
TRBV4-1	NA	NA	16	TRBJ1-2	CASANHAGKAGYGYTF	TGCGCCAGCGCCAACCACGCGGGGAAGGCCGGCTATGGCTACACCTTC
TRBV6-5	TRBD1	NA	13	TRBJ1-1	CASSRGRGTEAFF	TGTGCCAGCAGTAGGGGGCGAGGGACTGAAGCTTTCTTT
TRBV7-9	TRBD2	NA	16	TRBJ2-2	CASSLAQSRGAGELFF	TGTGCCAGCAGCTTAGCACAGTCGCGGGGGGCCGGGGAGCTGTTTTTT
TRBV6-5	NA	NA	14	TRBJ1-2	CASSPLGRTYGYTF	TGTGCCAGCAGCCCCCTAGGACGGACTTATGGCTACACCTTC
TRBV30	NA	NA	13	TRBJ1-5	CAWSTGNNQPQHF	TGTGCCTGGAGTACAGGGAATAATCAGCCCCAGCATTTT
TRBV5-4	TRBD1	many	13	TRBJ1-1	CASSLGGTGEAFF	TGTGCCAGCAGCTTGGGGGGGACAGGGGAAGCTTTCTTT
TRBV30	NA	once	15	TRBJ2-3	CAWTGRNGGTDTQYF	TGTGCCTGGACCGGAAGGAACGGGGGCACAGATACGCAGTATTTT
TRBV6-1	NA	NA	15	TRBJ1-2	CASRLGQRANYGYTF	TGTGCCAGCAGGCTCGGACAGAGAGCTAACTATGGCTACACCTTC
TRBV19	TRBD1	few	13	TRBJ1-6	CASSKPRTGSHSF	TGTGCCAGTAGTAAACCCCGGACAGGGAGTCATTCATTT
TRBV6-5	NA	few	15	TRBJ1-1	CASSPTNRRDTEAFF	TGTGCCAGCAGTCCCACAAACAGGCGTGATACTGAAGCTTTCTTT
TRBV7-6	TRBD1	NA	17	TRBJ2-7	CASSSYPRGQGLYEQYF	TGTGCCAGCAGCTCCTATCCCCGGGGACAGGGACTCTACGAGCAGTACTTC